Following are 2 T cell receptor beta chains from one sample sequenced in a study of blood T cell repertoires in COVID-19. TCRdb keeps only in-frame clones here, not all; method: immunoSEQ multiplex PCR. This sample carries under 200,000 clones, almost 85% of them seen once, and the ten largest clones take roughly an eighth. The sequencing input was peripheral blood. The receptors were gathered from a man younger than 35 with active or convalescent COVID-19.

This clone was observed a handful of times. V is TRBV29-1 and J is TRBJ2-7; maybe TRBD1 (5 bases). The germline V gene has CDR1 SQVTM and CDR2 ANQGSEA. Deletions cut 6 bases from V and 3 bases from J, with 15 bases between. The CDR3 spans 13 residues. CDR3 loop: CSVKQESLYEQYF. In DNA, the CDR3 is TGCAGCGTCAAACAGGAGAGCCTCTACGAGCAGTACTTC.

V and J are TRBV19 and TRBJ1-2; D might be TRBD1 (6 bases). The germline gives CDR1 LNHDA, CDR2 SQIVND (reference sequence). Deletions cut 7 bases from V and 6 bases from J, with 21 bases between. The CDR3 is 15 amino acids. The CDR3 DNA sequence: TGTGCCAGTAACCTAAACAGGGATTGGGGTAATGGCTACACCTTC. Translation: CASNLNRDWGNGYTF.